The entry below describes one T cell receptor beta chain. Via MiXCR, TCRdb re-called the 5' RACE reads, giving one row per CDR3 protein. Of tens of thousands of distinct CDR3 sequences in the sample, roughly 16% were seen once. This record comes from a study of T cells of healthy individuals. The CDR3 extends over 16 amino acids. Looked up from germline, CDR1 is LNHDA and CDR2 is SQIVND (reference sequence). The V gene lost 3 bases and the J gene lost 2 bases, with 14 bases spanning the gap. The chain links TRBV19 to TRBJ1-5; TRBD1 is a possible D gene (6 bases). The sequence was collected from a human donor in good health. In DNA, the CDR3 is TGTGCCAGTAGTATCGGAGGGGCAGGGGGCAATCAGCCCCAGCATTTT. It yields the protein CASSIGGAGGNQPQHF. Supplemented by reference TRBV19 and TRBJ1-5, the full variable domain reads DGGITQSPKYLFRKEGQNVTLSCEQNLNHDAMYWYRQDPGQGLRLIYYSQIVNDFQKGDIAEGYSVSREKKESFPLTVTSAQKNPTAFYLCASSIGGAGGNQPQHFGDGTRLSIL.